These 32 T cell receptor beta chains came from one sample sequenced in a study of cytomegalovirus exposure and HLA in healthy donors listed by TCRdb under 2017. Library creation used the immunoSEQ multiplex PCR assay. Drawn from immuneACCESS, this table holds only the in-frame rearrangements with V and J called that TCRdb kept. Clones are partly lost; checked studies trace under half to an unresolved V gene and leave the rest unexplained. The sample table contains 100,000 or so clones; only one count was recorded for about 95% of them. The ten largest make up roughly 0.9% of the sample. The specimen was PBMCs. These receptors originate from a woman under 30 in good health and CMV-seronegative.

V and J are TRBV5-1 and TRBJ2-3; 8 nucleotides align to TRBD2. In germline, CDR1 is SGHRS, CDR2 YFSETQ. V was pared by 4 bases and J by 1 base, with 5 bases of the junction left unmatched. The CDR3 length is 15 residues. The CDR3 nucleotides read TGCGCCAGCAGCCCACGGGGGGGAGGCACAGATACGCAGTATTTT. Protein product: CASSPRGGGTDTQYF.

Only one count was recorded for this clone. The chain's CDR3 is CASSLEASGRYEQYF. Written as DNA, the CDR3 is TGTGCCAGCAGCTTAGAGGCTAGCGGGAGGTATGAGCAGTACTTC. This chain uses TRBV11-2 with TRBJ2-7, with TRBD2 matching 11 bases. Unmatched junction bases numbered 5, after V lost 0 bases and J lost 7 bases. The CDR3 extends over 15 amino acids. CDR1 and CDR2 (germline): SGHAT, FQNNGV. The whole variable domain, filled in from reference TRBV11-2 and TRBJ2-7, reads EAGVAQSPRYKIIEKRQSVAFWCNPISGHATLYWYQQILGQGPKLLIQFQNNGVVDDSQLPKDRFSAERLKGVDSTLKIQPAKLEDSAVYLCASSLEASGRYEQYFGPGTRLTVT.

The chain couples TRBV10-2 to TRBJ1-4, with a possible D match to TRBD1 (5 bases). CDR3 length: 14 amino acids. The V end was cut by 3 bases, the J end by 3 bases, with 8 bases between. The germline V gene encodes CDR1 WSHSY and CDR2 SAAADI. As DNA, the CDR3 is TGCGCCAGCAGTGACGGACACCCTAATGAAAAACTGTTTTTT. Encoded protein: CASSDGHPNEKLFF.

The chain has TRBV2 and TRBJ2-1, with 9 bases fitting TRBD2. The CDR3 has 16 residues. The ends lost 7 bases at V and 2 bases at J; junction bases unmatched: 9. Germline-derived CDR1 and CDR2 are SNHLY and FYNNEI. CDR3 coding DNA: TGTGCCAGCACCGACCCACGGACTAGCGCCTACAATGAGCAGTTCTTC. Translation: CASTDPRTSAYNEQFF.

V is TRBV15 and J is TRBJ2-5, with D perhaps matching TRBD1 (7 bases). This CDR3 has 14 residues. V was trimmed by 0 bases and J by 5 bases, leaving 10 bases between them. The germline gives CDR1 LNHNV, CDR2 YYDKDF (reference sequence). CDR3 in DNA: TGTGCCACCAGCAGAGACAGGGGGGAGGAGACCCAGTACTTC. This sequence encodes CATSRDRGEETQYF.

The rearrangement links TRBV28 to TRBJ2-1; 8 nucleotides align to TRBD2. The CDR3 spans 14 residues. V gave up 5 bases and J gave up 9 bases; unmatched junction bases: 9. The germline V gene encodes CDR1 MDHEN and CDR2 SYDVKM. The CDR3 coding sequence is TGTGCCAGCAGTCCCTTACGGGGGGGCACTGAGCAGTTCTTC. It specifies CASSPLRGGTEQFF.

The chain combines TRBV7-3 with TRBJ2-1, with D maybe TRBD1 (5 bases). Trimming took off 2 bases at V and 4 bases at J, with 12 bases between the two ends. Germline V gene lookup returns CDR1 SGHTA and CDR2 FQGTGA. This CDR3 is built from 15 residues. CDR3 in DNA: TGTGCCAGCAGCTTAGACCCAGGGCAATACAATGAGCAGTTCTTC. Translated, it gives CASSLDPGQYNEQFF.

The gene calls are TRBV4-3 and TRBJ1-1; no reliable D call. Germline V gene data show CDR1 as LGHNA and CDR2 as YSLEER. This CDR3 region has 19 residues. V gave up 0 bases and J gave up 0 bases, with 20 bases separating them. The CDR3 loop reads CASSQELRTDTFMNTEAFF. The CDR3 DNA sequence: TGCGCCAGCAGCCAAGAATTGAGAACAGATACCTTTATGAACACTGAAGCTTTCTTT.

The V and J genes are TRBV18 and TRBJ2-2; the D gene is possibly TRBD2 (5 bases). V was pared by 6 bases and J by 2 bases, with 7 bases between. The CDR3 totals 13 residues. Germline V gives CDR1 KGHSH, CDR2 LQKENI. CDR3 nucleotides: TGTGCCAGCTCCCCGGGAAACACCGGGGAGCTGTTTTTT. This gives the protein CASSPGNTGELFF.

The V call is TRBV2, the J call TRBJ1-1, with TRBD1 as a possible D gene (6 bases). V lost 6 bases and J lost 2, with 10 bases in between. Looked up from germline, CDR1 is SNHLY and CDR2 is FYNNEI. The CDR3 extends over 13 amino acids. CDR3 in DNA: TGTGCCAGCAGGGGACAAGAAAACACTGAAGCTTTCTTT. It specifies CASRGQENTEAFF.

The chain links TRBV11-2 to TRBJ1-1; tentatively, D is TRBD1 (6 bases). CDR1 is SGHAT, CDR2 FQNNGV, per germline. This CDR3 contains 16 residues. V shed 1 base and J shed 0 bases, with 12 bases lying between them. This chain's CDR3 is CASSLAAQGLNTEAFF. The CDR3 nucleotides read TGTGCCAGCAGCTTAGCTGCACAGGGCCTGAACACTGAAGCTTTCTTT.

The chain recombines TRBV5-6 with TRBJ2-3; a possible D gene is TRBD1 (6 bases). The CDR3 covers 15 residues. From germline, CDR1 is SGHDT and CDR2 YYEEEE. Trimming removed 5 bases from V and 2 bases from J, with 15 bases in between. This CDR3 is CASSKTGSYTDTQYF. CDR3 coding DNA: TGTGCCAGCAGTAAGACAGGTTCTTACACAGATACGCAGTATTTT.

The chain has TRBV30 and TRBJ1-1; 9 bases map to TRBD1. Losses at the gene ends were 2 bases for V and 6 bases for J; bases not matched to a gene: 10. This CDR3 contains 15 residues. The germline CDR1 and CDR2 sequences are GTSNPN and SVGIG (reference sequence). The CDR3 DNA reads TGTGCCTGGAGTCCCCTACAGGGGGCTGGCGCTGAAGCTTTCTTT. It specifies CAWSPLQGAGAEAFF.

The gene calls are TRBV4-1 and TRBJ2-7; perhaps TRBD1 as D (6 bases). Germline-derived CDR1 and CDR2 are MGHRA and YSYEKL. The germline V and J ends were trimmed by 0 bases and 3 bases, with 12 bases remaining between them. The CDR3 loop spans 15 amino acids. The CDR3: CASSQDRQGHYEQYF. For the CDR3, the DNA is TGCGCCAGCAGCCAAGATCGCCAGGGGCACTACGAGCAGTACTTC.

This CDR3 is CASSLDVGVFNEQFF. The CDR3 nucleotides read TGCGCCAGCAGCTTGGACGTGGGAGTTTTCAATGAGCAGTTCTTC. The chain couples TRBV5-1 to TRBJ2-1, with D perhaps TRBD2 (5 bases). Germline CDR1 and CDR2: SGHRS and YFSETQ. The CDR3 loop spans 15 amino acids. The ends were cut back, 0 bases at V and 6 bases at J, with 13 bases in the middle. Based on the CDR3 plus reference TRBV5-1 and TRBJ2-1, the full variable domain is KAGVTQTPRYLIKTRGQQVTLSCSPISGHRSVSWYQQTPGQGLQFLFEYFSETQRNKGNFPGRFSGRQFSNSRSEMNVSTLELGDSALYLCASSLDVGVFNEQFFGPGTRLTVL.

This clone was recorded once. The chain employs TRBV6-5 and TRBJ1-1; D is undetermined. V was clipped by 8 bases and J by 0 bases, with 16 bases between them. The CDR3 totals 15 residues. CDR1 and CDR2 from the germline V gene are MNHEY and SVGAGI. As DNA, the CDR3 is TGTGCCAGCGCGTACGGGGTGGTCATGAACACTGAAGCTTTCTTT. It yields the protein CASAYGVVMNTEAFF.

V usage is TRBV2 and J usage is TRBJ1-1; 7 bases line up with TRBD1. The CDR3 covers 13 residues. Germline CDR1 is SNHLY and CDR2 is FYNNEI. The trim removed 8 bases at V and 0 bases at J, leaving 3 bases unmatched. CDR3 residues: CASGGQLNTEAFF. The CDR3 nucleotides read TGTGCCAGCGGGGGACAGCTGAACACTGAAGCTTTCTTT.

J is TRBJ2-3 and V is TRBV12-5, with 7 bases aligning to TRBD2. V trimming: 0 bases; J trimming: 2 bases; junction bases outside the gene matches: 8. Germline lookup yields CDR1 LGHNT and CDR2 FRNRAP. The CDR3 spans 17 residues. The CDR3 loop is CASGLVRLAGATDTQYF. The CDR3 DNA sequence: TGTGCTAGTGGTTTGGTACGTTTGGCGGGAGCCACAGATACGCAGTATTTT.

As for this clone: Other DNA sequences in the same sample also yield this CDR3. This sequence joins TRBV5-1 and TRBJ1-1; 7 nucleotides line up with TRBD1. The germline V gene encodes CDR1 SGHRS and CDR2 YFSETQ. The trim removed 0 bases at V and 5 bases at J, leaving 4 bases unmatched. This CDR3 has 14 residues. The CDR3 here is CASSLGQGGTEAFF. CDR3 in DNA: TGCGCCAGCAGCTTGGGACAGGGTGGGACTGAAGCTTTCTTT.

The CDR3 region has the DNA TGTGCCAGCAGCTTACGATTAACAGCTGATGGCTACACCTTC. This translates into CASSLRLTADGYTF. This sequence joins TRBV11-1 and TRBJ1-2; D gene unclear. The CDR3 is 14 amino acids. The V gene lost 2 bases and the J gene lost 6 bases, with 13 bases spanning the gap. From germline, CDR1 is SGHAT and CDR2 FQDESV (reference sequence).

This chain links TRBV10-3 with TRBJ2-3; 7 nucleotides agree with TRBD2. The CDR3 contains 16 residues. With 0 bases clipped from V and 2 bases from J, the junction kept 5 bases outside the gene matches. Germline V gives CDR1 ENHRY, CDR2 SYGVKD. CDR3 residues: CAISESGLTDTDTQYF. In DNA, the CDR3 is TGTGCCATCAGTGAGTCGGGACTAACCGACACAGATACGCAGTATTTT.

This chain connects TRBV5-4 to TRBJ1-3, with TRBD1 identical over 7 bases. Unmatched junction bases numbered 4, after V lost 4 bases and J lost 0 bases. This CDR3 has 15 amino acids. Germline V gene sequence: CDR1 SGHNT, CDR2 YYREEE (reference sequence). The CDR3 loop is CASSTGQVSGNTIYF. CDR3 nucleotide sequence: TGTGCCAGCAGCACCGGACAGGTCTCTGGAAACACCATATATTTT. The complete variable domain, with remaining parts taken from reference TRBV5-4 and TRBJ1-3, reads ETGVTQSPTHLIKTRGQQVTLRCSSQSGHNTVSWYQQALGQGPQFIFQYYREEENGRGNFPPRFSGLQFPNYSSELNVNALELDDSALYLCASSTGQVSGNTIYFGEGSWLTVV.

The chain is built from TRBV4-1 and TRBJ1-6; 8 bases are a match to TRBD1. V lost 1 base, J lost 8 bases, and 1 base stayed unmatched. The germline V gene has CDR1 MGHRA and CDR2 YSYEKL. The CDR3 has 14 residues. The CDR3 nucleotides are TGCGCCAGCAGCCAAGTACAGGGGGATTCACCCCTCCACTTT. This translates into CASSQVQGDSPLHF.

The V gene is TRBV2, the J gene TRBJ2-5; D not resolved. CDR3 length: 16 residues. Per germline, CDR1 SNHLY and CDR2 FYNNEI. The ends were cut back, 2 bases at V and 5 bases at J, with 18 bases in the middle. The CDR3, as DNA: TGTGCCAGCAGTGAAAGGTGGCAACTCCACGGGGAGACCCAGTACTTC. It codes for CASSERWQLHGETQYF.

The gene calls are TRBV6-1 and TRBJ2-5; 8 bases line up with TRBD2. Losses at the gene ends were 8 bases for V and 5 bases for J; bases not matched to a gene: 7. Germline-derived CDR1 and CDR2 are MNHNS and SASEGT. This CDR3 is 13 amino acids long. CDR3 amino acids: CASAGTSMETQYF. In DNA, the CDR3 is TGTGCCAGCGCCGGGACTAGTATGGAGACCCAGTACTTC.

The V call is TRBV4-3, the J call TRBJ2-6; 8 positions match TRBD1. The CDR3 runs 18 residues. Trimming at V came to 4 bases and at J to 0 bases, leaving 8 bases not matched to a gene. The V gene's germline CDR1 is LGHNA and CDR2 YSLEER. CDR3 region: CASSPRTGKSSGANVLTF. CDR3 coding DNA: TGCGCCAGCAGCCCGAGGACAGGGAAGAGCTCTGGGGCCAACGTCCTGACTTTC.

The chain couples TRBV11-2 to TRBJ2-1; 7 nucleotides agree with TRBD1. The CDR3 covers 15 residues. Germline CDR1 reads SGHAT; CDR2 reads FQNNGV. With V trimmed by 1 base and J by 10 bases, 10 bases remained unmatched. The CDR3 loop is CASSLVPPGQDEQFF. The CDR3 DNA reads as TGTGCCAGCAGCTTAGTCCCACCCGGACAGGACGAGCAGTTCTTC. Full variable domain (rest looked up from reference TRBV11-2 and TRBJ2-1): EAGVAQSPRYKIIEKRQSVAFWCNPISGHATLYWYQQILGQGPKLLIQFQNNGVVDDSQLPKDRFSAERLKGVDSTLKIQPAKLEDSAVYLCASSLVPPGQDEQFFGPGTRLTVL.

The chain links TRBV7-9 to TRBJ1-1; D remains ambiguous. This CDR3 spans 12 amino acids. Germline lookup yields CDR1 SEHNR and CDR2 FQNEAQ (reference sequence). Trimming pared 3 bases from V and 4 bases from J, leaving 6 bases between. CDR3 sequence: CASSFGSTEAFF. In nucleotides, the CDR3 is TGTGCCAGCAGCTTCGGGAGCACTGAAGCTTTCTTT.

The chain carries TRBV25-1 and TRBJ2-1; maybe TRBD2 (6 bases). Per germline, CDR1 MGHDK and CDR2 SYGVNS. V lost 3 bases and J 10 bases, leaving 13 bases between the germline ends. The CDR3 sequence is 13 residues long. CDR3 sequence (DNA): TGTGCCAGCAGTGAGGGCGCGGCGGGAGAGCAGTTCTTC. Protein: CASSEGAAGEQFF.

This clone appeared once. The V gene is TRBV4-1, the J gene TRBJ2-5, with D uncertain. The CDR3 sequence is 13 residues long. The germline V gene encodes CDR1 MGHRA and CDR2 YSYEKL. V gave up 2 bases and J gave up 2 bases, with 6 bases separating them. The CDR3, as DNA: TGCGCCAGCAGCCAAAGACTGCAAGAGACCCAGTACTTC. This translates into CASSQRLQETQYF.

The chain is built from TRBV19 and TRBJ1-6, with 8 positions matching TRBD1. Germline V gene data show CDR1 as LNHDA and CDR2 as SQIVND (reference sequence). CDR3 length equals 15 residues. The trim removed 7 bases at V and 9 bases at J, leaving 11 bases unmatched. CDR3 loop: CASTPGRGQGSPLHF. DNA of the CDR3: TGTGCCAGTACGCCAGGCAGGGGGCAAGGTTCACCCCTCCACTTT.

The chain couples TRBV5-1 to TRBJ1-2, with D possibly being TRBD1 (6 bases). V was trimmed by 1 base and J by 8 bases, leaving 9 bases between them. CDR3 size: 12 residues. CDR1 is SGHRS, CDR2 YFSETQ, per germline. The DNA for the CDR3 is TGCGCCAGCAGCTTGTCAGGGGACGGCTACACCTTC. Protein sequence: CASSLSGDGYTF.